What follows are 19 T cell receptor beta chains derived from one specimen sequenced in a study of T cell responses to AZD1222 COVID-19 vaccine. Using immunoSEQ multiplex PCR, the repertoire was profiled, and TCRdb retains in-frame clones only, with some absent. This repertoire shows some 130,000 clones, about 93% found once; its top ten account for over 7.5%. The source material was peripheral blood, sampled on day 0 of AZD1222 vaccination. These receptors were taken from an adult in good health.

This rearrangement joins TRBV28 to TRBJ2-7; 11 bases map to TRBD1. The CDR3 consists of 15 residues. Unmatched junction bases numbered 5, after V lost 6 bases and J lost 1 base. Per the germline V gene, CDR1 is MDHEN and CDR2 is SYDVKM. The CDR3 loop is CASSHRDRGSYEQYF. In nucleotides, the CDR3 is TGTGCCAGCAGCCACCGGGACAGGGGGTCCTACGAGCAGTACTTC.

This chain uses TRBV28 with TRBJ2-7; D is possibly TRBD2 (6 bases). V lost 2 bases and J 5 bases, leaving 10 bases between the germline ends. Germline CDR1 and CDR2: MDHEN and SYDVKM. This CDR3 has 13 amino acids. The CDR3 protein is CASSLLGGDEQYF. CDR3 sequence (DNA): TGTGCCAGCAGTTTACTCGGGGGAGACGAGCAGTACTTC.

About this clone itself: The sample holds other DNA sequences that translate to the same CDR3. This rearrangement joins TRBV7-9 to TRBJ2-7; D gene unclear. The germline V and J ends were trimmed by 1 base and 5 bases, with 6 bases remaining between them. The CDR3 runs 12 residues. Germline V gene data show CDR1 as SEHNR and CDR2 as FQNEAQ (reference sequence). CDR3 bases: TGTGCCAGCAGCTTAGGGGGTCACGAGCAGTACTTC. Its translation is CASSLGGHEQYF.

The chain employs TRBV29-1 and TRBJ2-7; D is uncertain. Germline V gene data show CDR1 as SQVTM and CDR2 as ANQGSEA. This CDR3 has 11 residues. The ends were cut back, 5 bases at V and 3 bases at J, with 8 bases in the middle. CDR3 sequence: CSVRLGYEQYF. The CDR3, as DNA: TGCAGCGTTCGGTTAGGCTACGAGCAGTACTTC.

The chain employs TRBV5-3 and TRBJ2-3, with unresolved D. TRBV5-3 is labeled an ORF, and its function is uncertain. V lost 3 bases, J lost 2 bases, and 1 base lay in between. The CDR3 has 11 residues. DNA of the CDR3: TGTGCCAGAAGCTCCACAGATACGCAGTATTTT. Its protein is CARSSTDTQYF.

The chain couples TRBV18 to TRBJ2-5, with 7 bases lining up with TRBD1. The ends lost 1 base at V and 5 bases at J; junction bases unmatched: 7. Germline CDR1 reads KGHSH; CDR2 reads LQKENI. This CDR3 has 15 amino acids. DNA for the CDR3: TGTGCCAGCTCACCACAGGGGAACAGGGGTGAGACCCAGTACTTC. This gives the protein CASSPQGNRGETQYF. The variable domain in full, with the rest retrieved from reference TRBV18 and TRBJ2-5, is NAGVMQNPRHLVRRRGQEARLRCSPMKGHSHVYWYRQLPEEGLKFMVYLQKENIIDESGMPKERFSAEFPKEGPSILRIQQVVRGDSAAYFCASSPQGNRGETQYFGPGTRLLVL.

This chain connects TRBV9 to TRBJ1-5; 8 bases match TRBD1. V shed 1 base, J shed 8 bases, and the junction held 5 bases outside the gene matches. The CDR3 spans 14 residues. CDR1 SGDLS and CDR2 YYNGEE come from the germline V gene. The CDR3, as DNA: TGTGCCAGCAGCGTAACCCCGGACAGGGAGCCCCAGCATTTT. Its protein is CASSVTPDREPQHF.

In nucleotides, the CDR3 is TGTGCCAGCAGCCCCCCGGGACAGAGCTCCTACAATGAGCAGTTCTTC. Its protein is CASSPPGQSSYNEQFF. This chain joins TRBV28 and TRBJ2-1, with 7 bases that match TRBD1. CDR3 length: 16 amino acids. V shed 6 bases and J 0 bases; nucleotides not matched to a gene: 8. Per germline, CDR1 MDHEN and CDR2 SYDVKM.

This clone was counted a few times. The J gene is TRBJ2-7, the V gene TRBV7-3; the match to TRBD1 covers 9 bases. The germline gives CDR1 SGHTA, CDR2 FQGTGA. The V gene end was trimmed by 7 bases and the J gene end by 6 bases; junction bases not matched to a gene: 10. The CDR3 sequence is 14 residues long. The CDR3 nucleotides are TGTGCCAGCACCATCGGACAGGGGAGGGGCGAGCAGTACTTC. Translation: CASTIGQGRGEQYF.

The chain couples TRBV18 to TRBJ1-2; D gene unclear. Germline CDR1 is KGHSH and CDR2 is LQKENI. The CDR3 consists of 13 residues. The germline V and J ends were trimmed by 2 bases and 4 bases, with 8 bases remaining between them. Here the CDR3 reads CASSPDGSYGYTF. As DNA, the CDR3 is TGTGCCAGCTCACCAGACGGCTCCTATGGCTACACCTTC. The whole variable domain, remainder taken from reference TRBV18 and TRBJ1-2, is NAGVMQNPRHLVRRRGQEARLRCSPMKGHSHVYWYRQLPEEGLKFMVYLQKENIIDESGMPKERFSAEFPKEGPSILRIQQVVRGDSAAYFCASSPDGSYGYTFGSGTRLTVV.

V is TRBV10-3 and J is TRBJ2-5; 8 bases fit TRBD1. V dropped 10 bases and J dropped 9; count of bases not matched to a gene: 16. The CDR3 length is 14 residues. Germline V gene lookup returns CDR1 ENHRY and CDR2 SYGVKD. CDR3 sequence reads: CATIRDRLPGAQYF. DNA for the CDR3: TGTGCCACTATCCGGGACAGGCTACCGGGGGCCCAGTACTTC.

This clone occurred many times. The CDR3 coding sequence is TGCGCCAGCAGCGATGGATATGGGAACACTGAAGCTTTCTTT. It codes for CASSDGYGNTEAFF. This chain links TRBV5-1 with TRBJ1-1, with D unclear. The germline V and J ends were trimmed by 4 bases and 1 base, with 11 bases remaining between them. Per germline, CDR1 SGHRS and CDR2 YFSETQ. The CDR3 runs to 14 residues. The complete variable domain, with remaining parts taken from reference TRBV5-1 and TRBJ1-1, reads KAGVTQTPRYLIKTRGQQVTLSCSPISGHRSVSWYQQTPGQGLQFLFEYFSETQRNKGNFPGRFSGRQFSNSRSEMNVSTLELGDSALYLCASSDGYGNTEAFFGQGTRLTVV.

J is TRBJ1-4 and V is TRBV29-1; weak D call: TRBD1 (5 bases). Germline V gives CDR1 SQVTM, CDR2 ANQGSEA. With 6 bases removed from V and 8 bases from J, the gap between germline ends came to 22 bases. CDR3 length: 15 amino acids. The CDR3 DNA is TGCAGCGTGGCAACGACACGAGGGCGGGGCGAAAAACTGTTTTTT. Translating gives CSVATTRGRGEKLFF.

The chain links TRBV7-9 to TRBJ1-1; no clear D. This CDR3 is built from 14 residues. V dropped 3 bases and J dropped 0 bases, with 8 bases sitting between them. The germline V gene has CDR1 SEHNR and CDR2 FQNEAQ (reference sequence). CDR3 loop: CASSFGEMNTEAFF. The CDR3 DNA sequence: TGTGCCAGCAGCTTTGGGGAAATGAACACTGAAGCTTTCTTT.

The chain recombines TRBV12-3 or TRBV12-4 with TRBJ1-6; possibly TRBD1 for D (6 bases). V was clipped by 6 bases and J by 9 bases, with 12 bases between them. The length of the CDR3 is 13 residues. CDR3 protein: CASSHGQLSPLHF. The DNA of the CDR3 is TGTGCCAGCAGCCACGGACAGCTTTCACCCCTCCACTTT.

The CDR3 region has the DNA TGTGCCAGCAGTTTACCAGGGGTCGGGAATTCACCCCTCCACTTT. It translates to CASSLPGVGNSPLHF. The gene calls are TRBV27 and TRBJ1-6; tentatively, D is TRBD1 (6 bases). The germline gives CDR1 MNHEY, CDR2 SMNVEV (reference sequence). The CDR3 runs 15 residues. V was pared by 2 bases and J by 7 bases, with 12 bases between.

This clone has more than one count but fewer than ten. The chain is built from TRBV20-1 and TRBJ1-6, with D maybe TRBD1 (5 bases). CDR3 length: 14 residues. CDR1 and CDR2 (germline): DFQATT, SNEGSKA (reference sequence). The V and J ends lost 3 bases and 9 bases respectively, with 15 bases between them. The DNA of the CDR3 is TGCAGTGCTAGTCTAGGCAGGGCGGGTTCACCCCTCCACTTT. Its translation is CSASLGRAGSPLHF.

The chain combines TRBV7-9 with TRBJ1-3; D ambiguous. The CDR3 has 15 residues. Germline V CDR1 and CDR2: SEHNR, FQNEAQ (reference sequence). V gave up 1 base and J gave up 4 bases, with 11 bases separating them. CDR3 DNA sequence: TGTGCCAGCAGCTTAGTAGGGTTGGCCGGAAACACCATATATTTT. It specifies CASSLVGLAGNTIYF. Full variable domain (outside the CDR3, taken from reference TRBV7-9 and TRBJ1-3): DTGVSQNPRHKITKRGQNVTFRCDPISEHNRLYWYRQTLGQGPEFLTYFQNEAQLEKSRLLSDRFSAERPKGSFSTLEIQRTEQGDSAMYLCASSLVGLAGNTIYFGEGSWLTVV.

CDR3 loop: CASSMVPGGNTEAFF. CDR3 bases: TGTGCCAGTAGTATGGTCCCAGGCGGCAACACTGAAGCTTTCTTT. The genes are TRBV19 and TRBJ1-1, with D hard to call. This CDR3 region has 15 residues. Per germline, CDR1 LNHDA and CDR2 SQIVND (reference sequence). The V and J ends lost 3 bases and 2 bases respectively, with 13 bases between them.